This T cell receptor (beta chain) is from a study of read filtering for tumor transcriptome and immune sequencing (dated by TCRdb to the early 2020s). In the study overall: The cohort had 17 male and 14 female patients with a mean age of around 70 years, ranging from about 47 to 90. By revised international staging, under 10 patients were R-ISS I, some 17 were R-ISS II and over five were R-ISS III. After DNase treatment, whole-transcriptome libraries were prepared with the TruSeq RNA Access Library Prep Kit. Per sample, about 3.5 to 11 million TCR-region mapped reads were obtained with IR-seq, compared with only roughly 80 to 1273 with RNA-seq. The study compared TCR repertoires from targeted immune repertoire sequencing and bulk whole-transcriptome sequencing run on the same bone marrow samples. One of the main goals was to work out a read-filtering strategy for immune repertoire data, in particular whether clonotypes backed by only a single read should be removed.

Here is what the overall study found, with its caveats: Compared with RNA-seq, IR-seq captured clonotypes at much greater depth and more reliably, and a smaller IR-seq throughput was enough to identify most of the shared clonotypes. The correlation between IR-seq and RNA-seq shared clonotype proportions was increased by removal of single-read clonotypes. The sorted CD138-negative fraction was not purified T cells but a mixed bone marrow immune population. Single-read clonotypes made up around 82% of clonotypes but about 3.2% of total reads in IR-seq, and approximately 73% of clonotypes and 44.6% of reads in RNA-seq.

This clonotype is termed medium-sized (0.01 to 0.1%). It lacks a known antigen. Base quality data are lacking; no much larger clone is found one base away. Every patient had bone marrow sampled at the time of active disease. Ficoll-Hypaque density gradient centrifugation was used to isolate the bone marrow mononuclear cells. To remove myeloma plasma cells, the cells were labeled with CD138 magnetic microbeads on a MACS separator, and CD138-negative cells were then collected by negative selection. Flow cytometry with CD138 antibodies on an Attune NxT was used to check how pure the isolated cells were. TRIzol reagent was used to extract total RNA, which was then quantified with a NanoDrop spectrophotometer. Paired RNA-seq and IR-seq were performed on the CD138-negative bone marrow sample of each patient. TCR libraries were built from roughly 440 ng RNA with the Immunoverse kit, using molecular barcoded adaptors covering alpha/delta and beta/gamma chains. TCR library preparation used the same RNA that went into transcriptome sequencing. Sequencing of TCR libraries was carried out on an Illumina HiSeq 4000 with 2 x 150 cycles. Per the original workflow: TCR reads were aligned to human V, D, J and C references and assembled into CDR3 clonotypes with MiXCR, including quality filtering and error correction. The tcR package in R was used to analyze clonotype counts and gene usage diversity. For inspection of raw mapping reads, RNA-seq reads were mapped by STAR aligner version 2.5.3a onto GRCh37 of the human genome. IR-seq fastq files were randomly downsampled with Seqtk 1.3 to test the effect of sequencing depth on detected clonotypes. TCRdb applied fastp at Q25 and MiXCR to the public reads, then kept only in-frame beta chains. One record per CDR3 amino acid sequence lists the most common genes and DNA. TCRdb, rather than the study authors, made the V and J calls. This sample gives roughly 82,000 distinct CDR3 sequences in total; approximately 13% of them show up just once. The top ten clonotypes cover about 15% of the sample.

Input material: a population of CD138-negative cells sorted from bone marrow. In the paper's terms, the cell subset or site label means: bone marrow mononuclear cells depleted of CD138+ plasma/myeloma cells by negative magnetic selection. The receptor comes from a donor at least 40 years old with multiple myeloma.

The DNA sequence is as follows: TGTGCCAGCAGTCGACAGGGACTAGCAGGCAATGAGCAGTTCTTC. Translated, this gives CASSRQGLAGNEQFF. This receptor chain uses TRBV6-5 and TRBJ2-1; 9 central bases correspond to TRBD2. In the germline V gene, CDR1 corresponds to MNHEY and CDR2 to SVGAGI. Spanning cysteine to phenylalanine, the CDR3 consists of 15 amino acids. Left in the record is the CDR3 DNA by itself, 45 bases read in frame from the first base. At the junction V is shortened by 5 bases and J by 6 bases; bases outside the gene matches: 8.